This passage covers 28 T cell receptor beta chains from one sample sequenced in a study of blood T cell repertoires in COVID-19. Clones were sequenced by immunoSEQ multiplex PCR, and TCRdb holds only the in-frame ones, with some missing. The data hold around 180,000 clones, with over 70% observed a single time. Sequencing was done on a sample of peripheral blood. The receptors here all came from a man between 60 and 70 years old with active or convalescent COVID-19.

The chain is built from TRBV5-1 and TRBJ2-3; perhaps TRBD1 as D (5 bases). V lost 2 bases and J 1 base, leaving 8 bases between the germline ends. The CDR3 is made up of 14 amino acids. Looked up from germline, CDR1 is SGHRS and CDR2 is YFSETQ. The CDR3 reads CASSLTQGTDTQYF. CDR3 nucleotide sequence: TGCGCCAGCAGCTTAACACAGGGCACAGATACGCAGTATTTT.

The table lists this clone with a count of one. This sequence joins TRBV5-6 and TRBJ2-1; TRBD2 might be the D (6 bases). V dropped 4 bases and J dropped 0 bases, with 17 bases sitting between them. The CDR3 is 17 residues long. CDR1 and CDR2 (germline): SGHDT, YYEEEE. This chain's CDR3 is CASSRLATSRSYNEQFF. DNA for the CDR3: TGTGCCAGCAGCCGCCTTGCTACTAGCCGCTCCTACAATGAGCAGTTCTTC.

The chain joins TRBV7-2 to TRBJ2-7; a weak D match, TRBD2 (6 bases). CDR1 and CDR2 (germline): SGHTA, FQGNSA. The length of the CDR3 is 15 residues. Trimming shortened V by 4 bases and J by 7 bases, and 20 bases separated the two germline ends. The DNA of the CDR3 is TGTGCCAGCAGCTCCGGGACTTTCACCTTGGGGGAGCAGTACTTC. Translation: CASSSGTFTLGEQYF.

The chain combines TRBV11-2 with TRBJ1-2; D gene unclear. The V and J ends lost 3 bases and 5 bases respectively, with 13 bases between them. This CDR3 comprises 14 residues. The germline V gene has CDR1 SGHAT and CDR2 FQNNGV. The CDR3 DNA follows: TGTGCCAGCAGCTTTACAGATTCCAAGTATGGCTACACCTTC. Translation: CASSFTDSKYGYTF.

This clone has just a few counts. V and J are TRBV5-1 and TRBJ1-1; tentatively, D is TRBD1 (6 bases). V shed 0 bases and J shed 4 bases, with 10 bases lying between them. The CDR3 consists of 14 residues. Per germline, CDR1 SGHRS and CDR2 YFSETQ. CDR3 residues: CASSLAAGATEAFF. The CDR3 bases are TGCGCCAGCAGCTTGGCCGCAGGGGCCACTGAAGCTTTCTTT.

J is TRBJ2-1 and V is TRBV5-6; 11 bases align to TRBD2. V trimming: 3 bases; J trimming: 8 bases; junction bases outside the gene matches: 7. This CDR3 has 15 residues. Germline values: CDR1 SGHDT, CDR2 YYEEEE. DNA of the CDR3: TGTGCCAGCAGCTCACTAGCGGGAGAAGCGTATGAGCAGTTCTTC. Translated, it gives CASSSLAGEAYEQFF. The entire variable domain, with the rest obtained from reference TRBV5-6 and TRBJ2-1, is as follows: DAGVTQSPTHLIKTRGQQVTLRCSPKSGHDTVSWYQQALGQGPQFIFQYYEEEERQRGNFPDRFSGHQFPNYSSELNVNALLLGDSALYLCASSSLAGEAYEQFFGPGTRLTVL.

This chain links TRBV7-2 with TRBJ2-7, with 7 positions matching TRBD1. After removal of 5 bases from V and 6 bases from J, the junction contained 10 bases not matched to a gene. Germline loops: CDR1 SGHTA, CDR2 FQGNSA. The CDR3 spans 14 residues. CDR3 sequence reads: CASSLRQGSVEQYF. The CDR3 DNA follows: TGTGCCAGCAGCCTACGACAGGGCTCGGTCGAGCAGTACTTC.

The rearrangement uses TRBV27 and TRBJ2-3; TRBD1 is a possible D gene (6 bases). V shed 5 bases and J shed 3 bases, with 15 bases lying between them. Germline V lookup: CDR1 MNHEY, CDR2 SMNVEV (reference sequence). The CDR3 runs to 15 residues. Written as DNA, the CDR3 is TGTGCCAGCAGTCTCGCCCCCAGGGGTACAGATACGCAGTATTTT. Its translation is CASSLAPRGTDTQYF.

The chain is built from TRBV6-5 and TRBJ2-5; D gene uncertain. V lost 8 bases, J lost 7 bases, and 14 bases lay in between. CDR1 is MNHEY and CDR2 is SVGAGI in the germline V gene. The CDR3 runs to 12 residues. As DNA, the CDR3 is TGTGCCAGCGGAGCAGCGATAGGGACCCAGTACTTC. Its protein product is CASGAAIGTQYF.

The gene calls are TRBV10-3 and TRBJ1-2; TRBD1 might be the D (6 bases). Germline V gene lookup returns CDR1 ENHRY and CDR2 SYGVKD. Trimming pared 7 bases from V and 8 bases from J, leaving 20 bases between. This CDR3 has 14 amino acids. CDR3 sequence reads: CAITPTGGGGGYTF. CDR3 DNA: TGTGCCATCACCCCGACAGGCGGGGGAGGAGGCTACACCTTC.

The V gene is TRBV5-5, the J gene TRBJ2-3; the D gene is possibly TRBD1 (6 bases). V dropped 6 bases and J dropped 3 bases, with 14 bases sitting between them. Germline assignment: CDR1 SGHKS and CDR2 YYEKEE (reference sequence). This CDR3 has 14 residues. The CDR3 is CASIYREGTDTQYF. Here the CDR3 DNA reads TGTGCCAGCATTTACAGGGAAGGGACAGATACGCAGTATTTT. Based on the CDR3 plus reference TRBV5-5 and TRBJ2-3, the full variable domain is DAGVTQSPTHLIKTRGQQVTLRCSPISGHKSVSWYQQVLGQGPQFIFQYYEKEERGRGNFPDRFSARQFPNYSSELNVNALLLGDSALYLCASIYREGTDTQYFGPGTRLTVL.

This sequence joins TRBV11-1 and TRBJ2-7; 11 bases fit TRBD1. The CDR3 is 14 residues long. The V and J ends lost 5 bases and 2 bases, in that order; junction bases with no gene match: 2. CDR1 is SGHAT and CDR2 is FQDESV in the germline V gene (reference sequence). The CDR3 nucleotides read TGTGCCAGCAGCCCGGGACAGGGGGCCTACGAGCAGTACTTC. Encoded protein: CASSPGQGAYEQYF.

This clone was observed a few times. The V gene is TRBV24-1, the J gene TRBJ2-2; 7 positions agree with TRBD1. Trimming removed 3 bases from V and 6 bases from J; junction bases left unmatched: 6. Germline V lookup: CDR1 KGHDR, CDR2 SFDVKD. The length of the CDR3 is 15 residues. The CDR3 coding sequence is TGTGCCACCAGTGATCCAATACAGGGGCCCGGGGAGCTGTTTTTT. As protein: CATSDPIQGPGELFF.

Comments on this clone: One junction end disagrees with the germline gene, perhaps due to a read error. Other DNA sequences in the same sample also yield this CDR3. The chain is built from TRBV19 and TRBJ2-7; 7 positions agree with TRBD2. Germline CDR1 LNHDA, CDR2 SQIVND (reference sequence). The CDR3 is 14 residues long. In DNA, the CDR3 is TGTGCCAGTAGTACGGCGGGACTATCCTACGAGCAATACTTC. It is translated as CASSTAGLSYEQYF.

This clone was found once. The chain links TRBV28 to TRBJ1-3; 7 positions agree with TRBD1. The J segment lost 4 bases and the V segment lost 3 bases, leaving 6 bases of the junction unmatched. This CDR3 has 15 residues. Looked up from germline, CDR1 is MDHEN and CDR2 is SYDVKM. CDR3 protein: CASSLRGTVGNTIYF. CDR3 nucleotide sequence: TGTGCCAGCAGTTTGAGGGGGACAGTCGGAAACACCATATATTTT.

The rearrangement uses TRBV19 and TRBJ2-5, with TRBD2 as a possible D gene (6 bases). Germline lookup yields CDR1 LNHDA and CDR2 SQIVND (reference sequence). V lost 5 bases and J 2 bases, leaving 12 bases between the germline ends. This CDR3 comprises 14 residues. The DNA for the CDR3 is TGTGCCAGTAGTGCCGGGACTCAGCAAGAGACCCAGTACTTC. Translation gives CASSAGTQQETQYF.

The CDR3 reads CASSLLREGTQYF. In DNA, the CDR3 is TGTGCCAGCAGCTTATTACGGGAAGGGACCCAGTACTTC. The V and J genes are TRBV7-3 and TRBJ2-5, with D perhaps matching TRBD2 (5 bases). Between the trimmed V and J ends, which lost 2 bases and 7 bases, there was a span of 11 bases. Germline V gene lookup returns CDR1 SGHTA and CDR2 FQGTGA. The CDR3 is made up of 13 amino acids.

J is TRBJ1-2 and V is TRBV10-3; 7 nucleotides line up with TRBD1. CDR1 and CDR2 from the germline V gene are ENHRY and SYGVKD. V dropped 6 bases and J dropped 8; count of bases not matched to a gene: 6. CDR3 length equals 12 residues. The CDR3 loop is CAISLTGAGYTF. As DNA, the CDR3 is TGTGCCATCAGCCTTACAGGGGCCGGCTACACCTTC.

This chain joins TRBV6-1 and TRBJ1-1; TRBD1 matches at 8 bases. Germline values: CDR1 MNHNS, CDR2 SASEGT. The CDR3 extends over 13 amino acids. V was clipped by 3 bases and J by 5 bases; unmatched bases: 2. This CDR3 is CASSDRGRTEAFF. The DNA of the CDR3 is TGTGCCAGCAGTGACAGGGGGCGGACTGAAGCTTTCTTT.

The V and J genes are TRBV3-1 (or the pseudogene TRBV3-2) and TRBJ2-1, with 7 bases lining up with TRBD2. The CDR3 covers 14 residues. In germline, CDR1 is LGHDT, CDR2 YNNKEL (reference sequence). Germline trimming cut 3 bases from V and 8 bases from J; bases unmatched to any gene: 7. DNA for the CDR3: TGTGCCAGCAGCCAGGAGCGGGACCCCCATGAGCAGTTCTTC. Residues: CASSQERDPHEQFF.

The chain carries TRBV5-1 and TRBJ2-7, with 13 bases lining up with TRBD2. With 5 bases clipped from V and 2 bases from J, the junction kept 4 bases outside the gene matches. The CDR3 is 15 residues long. Germline CDR1 and CDR2: SGHRS and YFSETQ. The CDR3, as DNA: TGCGCCAGCAGACCGACTAGCGGGAGGCCCTACGAGCAGTACTTC. It translates to CASRPTSGRPYEQYF.

This chain links TRBV30 with TRBJ2-7, with 7 bases lining up with TRBD1. This CDR3 is built from 13 residues. J lost 2 bases, V lost 1 base, and 2 bases had no gene match. Germline loops: CDR1 GTSNPN, CDR2 SVGIG (reference sequence). The CDR3: CAWSGQGPYEQYF. CDR3 coding DNA: TGTGCCTGGAGTGGACAGGGCCCCTACGAGCAGTACTTC.

About this clone itself: Other nucleotide sequences from this sample produce the same CDR3. As DNA, the CDR3 is TGTGCCAGCAGTTTAATTCGCCGGTGGAACTATGGCTACACCTTC. It translates to CASSLIRRWNYGYTF. V is TRBV28 and J is TRBJ1-2, with D unclear. The germline gives CDR1 MDHEN, CDR2 SYDVKM. V was pared by 2 bases and J by 2 bases, with 12 bases between. CDR3 length: 15 amino acids.

CDR3: CASSLRPNSESGYTF. The DNA for the CDR3 is TGTGCCAGCAGTCTACGGCCCAACTCGGAGAGCGGCTACACCTTC. The rearrangement links TRBV6-2 or TRBV6-3 to TRBJ1-2; D is unclear. Trimming removed 5 bases from V and 8 bases from J, with 21 bases in between. Looked up from germline, CDR1 is MNHEY and CDR2 is SVGEGT. This CDR3 region has 15 residues.

The rearrangement uses TRBV9 and TRBJ2-7, with TRBD2 identical over 12 bases. With 7 bases clipped from V and 7 bases from J, the junction kept 12 bases outside the gene matches. The CDR3 contains 15 residues. The germline CDR1 and CDR2 sequences are SGDLS and YYNGEE. The CDR3, as DNA: TGTGCCAGCCTTCTAGCGGGAGGGCGCTCGGGGGAGCAGTACTTC. Protein product: CASLLAGGRSGEQYF.

This clone was seen only a few times. The chain joins TRBV7-2 to TRBJ1-5, with D perhaps matching TRBD1 (5 bases). CDR1 and CDR2 from the germline V gene are SGHTA and FQGNSA. V was shortened by 5 bases and J by 4 bases, with 21 bases between the two germline ends. The CDR3 is made up of 17 amino acids. The DNA for the CDR3 is TGTGCCAGCAGCGGGAGGGTCGGGACGGGACCTAATCAGCCCCAGCATTTT. Its protein product is CASSGRVGTGPNQPQHF.

The V gene is TRBV6-5, the J gene TRBJ1-5, with a tentative D call TRBD1 (6 bases). Germline lookup yields CDR1 MNHEY and CDR2 SVGAGI. The length of the CDR3 is 15 residues. Trimming removed 8 bases from V and 4 bases from J, with 18 bases in between. As DNA, the CDR3 is TGTGCCAGCGGACGACAGGCGATGGGGAATCAGCCCCAGCATTTT. This gives the protein CASGRQAMGNQPQHF.

The CDR3 region has the DNA TGCAGCGTTGAAGTGGGGCAGGGTGGCAATCAGCCCCAGCATTTT. Translation gives CSVEVGQGGNQPQHF. The chain links TRBV29-1 to TRBJ1-5, with D maybe TRBD1 (5 bases). This CDR3 comprises 15 residues. In germline, CDR1 is SQVTM, CDR2 ANQGSEA. V shed 1 base and J shed 2 bases, with 12 bases lying between them.